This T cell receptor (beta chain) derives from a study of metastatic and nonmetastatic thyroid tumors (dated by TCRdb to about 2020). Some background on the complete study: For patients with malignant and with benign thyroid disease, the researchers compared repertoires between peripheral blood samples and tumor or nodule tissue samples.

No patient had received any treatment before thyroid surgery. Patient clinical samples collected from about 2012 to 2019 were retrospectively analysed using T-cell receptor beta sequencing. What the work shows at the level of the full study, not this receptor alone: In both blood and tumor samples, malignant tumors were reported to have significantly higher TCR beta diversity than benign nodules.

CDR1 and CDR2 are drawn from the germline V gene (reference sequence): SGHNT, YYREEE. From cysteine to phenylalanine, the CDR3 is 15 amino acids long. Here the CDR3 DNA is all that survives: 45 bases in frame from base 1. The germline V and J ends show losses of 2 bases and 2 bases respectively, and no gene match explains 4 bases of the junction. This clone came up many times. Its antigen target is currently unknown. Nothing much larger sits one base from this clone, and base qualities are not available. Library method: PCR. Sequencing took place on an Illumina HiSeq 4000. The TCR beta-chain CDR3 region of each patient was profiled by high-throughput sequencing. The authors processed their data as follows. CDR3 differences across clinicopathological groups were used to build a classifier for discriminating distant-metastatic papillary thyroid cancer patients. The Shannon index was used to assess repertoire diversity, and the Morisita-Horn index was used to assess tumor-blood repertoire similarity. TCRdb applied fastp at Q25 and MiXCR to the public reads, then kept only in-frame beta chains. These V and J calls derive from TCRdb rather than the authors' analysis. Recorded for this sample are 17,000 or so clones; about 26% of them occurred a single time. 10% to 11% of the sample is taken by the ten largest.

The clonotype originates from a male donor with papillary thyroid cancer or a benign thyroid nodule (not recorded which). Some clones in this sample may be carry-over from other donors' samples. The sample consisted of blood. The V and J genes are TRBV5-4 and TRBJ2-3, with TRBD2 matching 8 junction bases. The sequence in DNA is TGTGCCAGCAGCTTACCGGGACTAGTCACAGATACGCAGTATTTT. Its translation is CASSLPGLVTDTQYF.